The 12 T cell receptor beta chains below come from one sample, sequenced in a study of T cells in localized non-small cell lung cancer. Sequenced by immunoSEQ multiplex PCR; TCRdb stores in-frame clones only, minus some. Altogether about 77,000 clones are present, around 90% being singletons, with the ten largest covering under 25%. This specimen was peripheral blood, taken before any cancer treatment. Receptor source: a woman aged 35 to 70 with stage I squamous cell lung carcinoma.

This rearrangement joins TRBV7-2 to TRBJ1-4, with D maybe TRBD1 (6 bases). CDR3 length: 15 amino acids. V lost 6 bases and J lost 8, with 19 bases in between. The germline V gene has CDR1 SGHTA and CDR2 FQGNSA. The CDR3 nucleotides are TGTGCCAGCAGTTTCTTAGGGGGGGGTTGGGAAAAACTGTTTTTT. Residues: CASSFLGGGWEKLFF.

A single count supports this clone. The V call is TRBV9, the J call TRBJ2-5; a possible D gene is TRBD2 (6 bases). The ends were cut back, 3 bases at V and 5 bases at J, with 14 bases in the middle. This CDR3 is built from 14 residues. CDR1 is SGDLS and CDR2 is YYNGEE in the germline V gene. The CDR3 region has the DNA TGTGCCAGCAGCGCGTACGGGACTTCCGAGACCCAGTACTTC. It encodes CASSAYGTSETQYF.

The rearrangement links TRBV21-1 to TRBJ1-2; the D call TRBD1 from the table was never checked on the DNA. TRBV21-1 counts as a pseudogene. This CDR3 spans 17 amino acids. The CDR3 protein is CASSPTDRGRRQNGYTF. CDR3 nucleotides: TGTGCCAGCTCACCAACGGACAGGGGGCGCCGTCAAAATGGCTACACCTTC.

With regard to this clone: Other nucleotide sequences from this sample produce the same CDR3. The chain couples TRBV18 to TRBJ1-5; D is unclear. V lost 2 bases and J lost 0, with 2 bases in between. CDR3 length: 13 amino acids. Germline V gene sequence: CDR1 KGHSH, CDR2 LQKENI. CDR3 in amino acids: CASSPNSNQPQHF. CDR3 DNA: TGTGCCAGCTCACCAAATAGCAATCAGCCCCAGCATTTT.

This chain connects TRBV7-9 to TRBJ2-1; TRBD1 matches 9 bases. Unmatched junction bases numbered 4, after V lost 5 bases and J lost 2 bases. The CDR3 is made up of 15 amino acids. CDR1 and CDR2 from the germline V gene are SEHNR and FQNEAQ (reference sequence). The CDR3 loop reads CASSHRGQTYNEQFF. In DNA form, the CDR3 reads TGTGCCAGCAGCCACAGGGGGCAGACCTACAATGAGCAGTTCTTC.

In this sample, this clone turned up a few times. The chain is built from TRBV5-6 and TRBJ1-2; 10 bases line up with TRBD1. Germline V lookup: CDR1 SGHDT, CDR2 YYEEEE. The CDR3 has 15 amino acids. V lost 5 bases, J lost 3 bases, and 7 bases stayed unmatched. The CDR3 loop is CASRNRQGADYGYTF. The CDR3 coding sequence is TGTGCCAGCAGGAACCGACAGGGGGCGGACTATGGCTACACCTTC.

This clone was recorded many times. This rearrangement joins TRBV4-1 to TRBJ1-4; D remains unclear. There are 14 residues in the CDR3. Trimming pared 1 base from V and 4 bases from J, leaving 7 bases between. Germline CDR1 is MGHRA and CDR2 is YSYEKL. The chain's CDR3 is CASSQASINEKLFF. For the CDR3, the DNA is TGCGCCAGCAGCCAAGCAAGCATTAATGAAAAACTGTTTTTT.

The sample holds a few counts of this clone. The genes are TRBV5-1 and TRBJ2-5; no definite D call. Trimming pared 0 bases from V and 4 bases from J, leaving 16 bases between. The CDR3 runs to 16 residues. The germline gives CDR1 SGHRS, CDR2 YFSETQ. CDR3 in amino acids: CASSLARPPLPETQYF. As DNA, the CDR3 is TGCGCCAGCAGCTTGGCGCGACCCCCATTACCAGAGACCCAGTACTTC.

V is TRBV5-1 and J is TRBJ2-7, with 9 positions matching TRBD2. This CDR3 is 15 amino acids long. Per germline, CDR1 SGHRS and CDR2 YFSETQ. Germline trimming cut 6 bases from V and 2 bases from J; bases unmatched to any gene: 9. CDR3 DNA sequence: TGCGCCAGCACCCTGTCGGGCGGGGGGGCCTACGAGCAGTACTTC. Protein: CASTLSGGGAYEQYF. The full variable domain, with the rest looked up from reference TRBV5-1 and TRBJ2-7, is KAGVTQTPRYLIKTRGQQVTLSCSPISGHRSVSWYQQTPGQGLQFLFEYFSETQRNKGNFPGRFSGRQFSNSRSEMNVSTLELGDSALYLCASTLSGGGAYEQYFGPGTRLTVT.

The rearrangement joins TRBV9 to TRBJ2-3; no reliable D call. V was clipped by 2 bases and J by 2 bases, with 9 bases between them. Germline CDR1 SGDLS, CDR2 YYNGEE. This CDR3 region has 14 residues. CDR3 sequence reads: CASSVSSNTDTQYF. The CDR3 bases are TGTGCCAGCAGCGTCAGTTCTAACACAGATACGCAGTATTTT.

The V gene is TRBV5-6, the J gene TRBJ1-2; 9 nucleotides match TRBD1. CDR3 size: 13 residues. CDR1 and CDR2 from the germline V gene are SGHDT and YYEEEE. The V segment lost 5 bases and the J segment 7 bases; nucleotides outside the gene matches: 6. CDR3 sequence reads: CASRPGQGFGYTF. In DNA, the CDR3 is TGTGCCAGCAGGCCGGGACAGGGCTTTGGCTACACCTTC.

CDR3 nucleotides: TGTGCCAGCAGGCTCCCAGTCACTTATAAGCAGTACTTC. This gives the protein CASRLPVTYKQYF. The V call is TRBV7-2, the J call TRBJ2-7; D is unresolved. The ends were cut back, 6 bases at V and 8 bases at J, with 17 bases in the middle. The CDR3 covers 13 residues. CDR1 is SGHTA and CDR2 is FQGNSA in the germline V gene. Variable domain in full (rest from reference TRBV7-2 and TRBJ2-7): GAGVSQSPSNKVTEKGKDVELRCDPISGHTALYWYRQSLGQGLEFLIYFQGNSAPDKSGLPSDRFSAERTGGSVSTLTIQRTQQEDSAVYLCASRLPVTYKQYFGPGTRLTVT.